The T cell receptor (beta chain) under discussion was sequenced for a study of T cells in localized non-small cell lung cancer. Comment on this clone: No antigen is known for it.

The CDR3 spans 13 residues. CDR1 MNHNY and CDR2 SVGAGI come from the germline V gene (reference sequence). Between the trimmed V and J ends, which lost 2 bases and 6 bases, there was a span of 10 bases. General study findings and limits: In adjacent lung, a median roughly 60 of the top 100 tumor clones were found.

TCRdb's copy holds only in-frame clones and misses some; the assay was immunoSEQ multiplex PCR. The sample includes approximately 33,000 clones, 90% to 95% seen only once; the top ten take around 7%. The chain carries TRBV6-6 and TRBJ1-1, with D possibly being TRBD1 (5 bases). This specimen was peripheral blood, taken before any cancer treatment. The TCR was taken from a female donor older than 55 with stage I lung adenocarcinoma. Written as DNA, the CDR3 is TGTGCCAGCAGTTACGCGACAGTCGCTGAAGCTTTCTTT. It yields the protein CASSYATVAEAFF.